The table lists the clone carrying this T cell receptor (beta chain) with a count of one. The antigen is undetermined. The CDR3 is made up of 15 amino acids. CDR1 and CDR2 from the germline V gene are KGHSH and LQKENI. Trimming took 0 bases from V and 2 from J, leaving 10 bases between them. This record belongs to a study of siplizumab effects on memory and regulatory T cells. Study observations and caveats: A naive or memory phenotype could not be assigned to roughly 75-96% of the proliferating CD4+ or CD8+ clones. Siplizumab caused a significant drop in alloreactive sequences traceable to unstimulated CD4+ memory cells. Memory T cells appeared less diverse than naive cells, which seemed to contribute substantially to alloresponse. In siplizumab conditions, mappable alloreactive CD4+ clones averaged 68.8% Treg-derived, against 25% to 30% in controls.

Only in-frame clones appear in the TCRdb table, and some are missing; sequencing was by immunoSEQ multiplex PCR. The sample comprises some 53,000 clones, around 97% of which are singletons, and approximately 0.59% rests with the top ten. This receptor was obtained from a human donor in good health. The sequencing input was naive CD4+ T cells sorted from blood. The chain has TRBV18 and TRBJ1-1; D is uncertain. Written as DNA, the CDR3 is TGTGCCAGCTCACCACCGAAGGGAGGCAACACTGAAGCTTTCTTT. This gives the protein CASSPPKGGNTEAFF.